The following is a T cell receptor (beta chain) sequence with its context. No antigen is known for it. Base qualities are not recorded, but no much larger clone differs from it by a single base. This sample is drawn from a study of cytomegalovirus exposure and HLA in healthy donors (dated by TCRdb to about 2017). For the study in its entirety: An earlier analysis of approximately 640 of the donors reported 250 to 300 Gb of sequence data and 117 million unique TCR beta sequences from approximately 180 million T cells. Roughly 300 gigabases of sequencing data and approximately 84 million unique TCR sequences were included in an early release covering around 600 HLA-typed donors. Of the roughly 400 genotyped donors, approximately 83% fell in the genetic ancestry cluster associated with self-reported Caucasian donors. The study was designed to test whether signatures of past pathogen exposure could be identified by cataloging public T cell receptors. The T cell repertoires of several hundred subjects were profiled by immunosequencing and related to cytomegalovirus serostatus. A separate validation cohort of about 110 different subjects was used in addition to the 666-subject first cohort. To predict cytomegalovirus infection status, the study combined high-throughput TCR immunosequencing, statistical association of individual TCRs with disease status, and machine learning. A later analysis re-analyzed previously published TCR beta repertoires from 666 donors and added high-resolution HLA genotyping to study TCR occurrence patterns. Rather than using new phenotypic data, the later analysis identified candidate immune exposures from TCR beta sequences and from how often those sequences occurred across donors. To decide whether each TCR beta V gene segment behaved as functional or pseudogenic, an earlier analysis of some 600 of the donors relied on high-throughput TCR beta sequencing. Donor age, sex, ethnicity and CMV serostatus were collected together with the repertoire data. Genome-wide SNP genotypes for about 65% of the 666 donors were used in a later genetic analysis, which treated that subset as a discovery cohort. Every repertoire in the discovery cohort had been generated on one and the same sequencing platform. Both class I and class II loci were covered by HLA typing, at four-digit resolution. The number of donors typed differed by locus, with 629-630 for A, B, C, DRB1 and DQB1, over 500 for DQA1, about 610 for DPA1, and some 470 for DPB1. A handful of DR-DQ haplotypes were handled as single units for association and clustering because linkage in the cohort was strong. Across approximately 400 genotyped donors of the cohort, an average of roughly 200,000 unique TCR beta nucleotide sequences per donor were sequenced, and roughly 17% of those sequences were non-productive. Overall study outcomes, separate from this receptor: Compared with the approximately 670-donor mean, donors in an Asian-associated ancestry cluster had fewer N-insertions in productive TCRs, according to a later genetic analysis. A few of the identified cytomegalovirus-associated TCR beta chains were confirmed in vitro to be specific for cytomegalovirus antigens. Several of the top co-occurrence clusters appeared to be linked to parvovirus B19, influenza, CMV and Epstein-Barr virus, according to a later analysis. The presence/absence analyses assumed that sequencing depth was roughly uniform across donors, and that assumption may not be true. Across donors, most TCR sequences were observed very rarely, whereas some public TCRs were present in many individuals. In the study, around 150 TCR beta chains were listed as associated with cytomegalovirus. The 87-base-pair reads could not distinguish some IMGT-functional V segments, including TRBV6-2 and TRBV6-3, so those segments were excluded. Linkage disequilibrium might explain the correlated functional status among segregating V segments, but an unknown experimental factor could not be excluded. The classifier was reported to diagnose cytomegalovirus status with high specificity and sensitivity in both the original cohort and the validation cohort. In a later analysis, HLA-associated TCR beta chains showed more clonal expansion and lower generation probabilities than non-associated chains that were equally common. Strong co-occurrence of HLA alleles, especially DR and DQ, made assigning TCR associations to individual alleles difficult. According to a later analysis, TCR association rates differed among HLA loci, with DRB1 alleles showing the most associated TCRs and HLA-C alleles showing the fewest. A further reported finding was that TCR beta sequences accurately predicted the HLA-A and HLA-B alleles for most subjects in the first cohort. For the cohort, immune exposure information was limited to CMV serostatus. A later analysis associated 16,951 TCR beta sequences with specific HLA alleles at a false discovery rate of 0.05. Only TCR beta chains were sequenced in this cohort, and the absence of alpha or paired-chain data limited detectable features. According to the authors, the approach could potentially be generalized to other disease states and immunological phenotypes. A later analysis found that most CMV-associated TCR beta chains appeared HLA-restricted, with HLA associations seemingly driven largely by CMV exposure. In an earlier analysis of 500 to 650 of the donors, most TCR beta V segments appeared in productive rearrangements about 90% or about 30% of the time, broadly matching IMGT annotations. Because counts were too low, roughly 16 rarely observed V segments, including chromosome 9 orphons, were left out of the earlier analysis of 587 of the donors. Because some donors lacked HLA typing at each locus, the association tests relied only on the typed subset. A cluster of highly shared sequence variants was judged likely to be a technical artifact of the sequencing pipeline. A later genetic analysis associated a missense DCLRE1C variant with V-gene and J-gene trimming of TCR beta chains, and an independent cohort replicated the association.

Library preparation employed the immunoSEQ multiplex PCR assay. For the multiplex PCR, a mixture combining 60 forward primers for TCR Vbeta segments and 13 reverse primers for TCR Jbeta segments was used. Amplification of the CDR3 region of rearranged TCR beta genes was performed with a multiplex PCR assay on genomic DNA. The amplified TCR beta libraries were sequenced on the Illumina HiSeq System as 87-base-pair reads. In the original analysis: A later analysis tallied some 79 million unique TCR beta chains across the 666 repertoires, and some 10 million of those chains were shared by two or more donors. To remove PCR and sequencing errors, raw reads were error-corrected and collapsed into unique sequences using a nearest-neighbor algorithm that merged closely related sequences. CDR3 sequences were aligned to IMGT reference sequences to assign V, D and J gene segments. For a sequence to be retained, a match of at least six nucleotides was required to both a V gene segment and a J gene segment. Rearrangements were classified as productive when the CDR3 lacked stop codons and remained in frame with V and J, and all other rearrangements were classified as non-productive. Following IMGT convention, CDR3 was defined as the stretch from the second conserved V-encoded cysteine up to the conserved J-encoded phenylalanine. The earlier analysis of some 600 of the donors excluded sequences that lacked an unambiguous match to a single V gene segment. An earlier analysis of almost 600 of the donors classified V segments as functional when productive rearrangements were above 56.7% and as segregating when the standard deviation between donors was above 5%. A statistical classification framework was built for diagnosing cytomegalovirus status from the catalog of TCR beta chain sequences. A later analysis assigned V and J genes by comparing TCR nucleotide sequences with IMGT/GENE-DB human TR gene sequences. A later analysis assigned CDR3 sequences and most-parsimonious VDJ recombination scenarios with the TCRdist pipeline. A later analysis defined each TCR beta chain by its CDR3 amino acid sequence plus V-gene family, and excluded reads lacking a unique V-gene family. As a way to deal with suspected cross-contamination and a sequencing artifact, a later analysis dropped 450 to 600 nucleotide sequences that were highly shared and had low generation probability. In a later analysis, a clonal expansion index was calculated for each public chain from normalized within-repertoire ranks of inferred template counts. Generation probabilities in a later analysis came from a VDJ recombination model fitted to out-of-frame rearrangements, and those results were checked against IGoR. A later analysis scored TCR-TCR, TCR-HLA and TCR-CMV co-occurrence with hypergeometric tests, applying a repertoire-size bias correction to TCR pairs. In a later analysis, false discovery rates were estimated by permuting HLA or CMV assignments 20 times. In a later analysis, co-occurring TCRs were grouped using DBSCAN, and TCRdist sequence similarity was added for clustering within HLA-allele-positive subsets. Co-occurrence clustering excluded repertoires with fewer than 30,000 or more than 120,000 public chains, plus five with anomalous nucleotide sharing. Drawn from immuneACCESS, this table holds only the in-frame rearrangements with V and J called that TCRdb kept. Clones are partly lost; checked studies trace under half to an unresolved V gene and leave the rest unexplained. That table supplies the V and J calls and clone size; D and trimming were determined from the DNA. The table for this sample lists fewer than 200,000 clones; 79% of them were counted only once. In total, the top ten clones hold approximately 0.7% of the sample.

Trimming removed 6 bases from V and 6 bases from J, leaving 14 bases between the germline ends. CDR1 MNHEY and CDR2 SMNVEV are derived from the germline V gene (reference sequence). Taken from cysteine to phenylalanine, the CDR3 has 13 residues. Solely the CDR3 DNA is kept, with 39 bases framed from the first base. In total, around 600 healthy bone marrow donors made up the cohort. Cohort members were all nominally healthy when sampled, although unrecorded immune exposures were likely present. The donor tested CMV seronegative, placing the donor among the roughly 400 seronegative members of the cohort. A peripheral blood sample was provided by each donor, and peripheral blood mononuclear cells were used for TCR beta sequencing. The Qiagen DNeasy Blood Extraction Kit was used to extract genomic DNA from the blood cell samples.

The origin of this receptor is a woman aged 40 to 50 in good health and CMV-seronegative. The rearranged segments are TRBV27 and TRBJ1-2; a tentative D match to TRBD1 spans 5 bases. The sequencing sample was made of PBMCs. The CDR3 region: CASRDGGLDGYTF. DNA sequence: TGTGCCAGCAGGGACGGGGGGTTGGATGGCTACACCTTC.